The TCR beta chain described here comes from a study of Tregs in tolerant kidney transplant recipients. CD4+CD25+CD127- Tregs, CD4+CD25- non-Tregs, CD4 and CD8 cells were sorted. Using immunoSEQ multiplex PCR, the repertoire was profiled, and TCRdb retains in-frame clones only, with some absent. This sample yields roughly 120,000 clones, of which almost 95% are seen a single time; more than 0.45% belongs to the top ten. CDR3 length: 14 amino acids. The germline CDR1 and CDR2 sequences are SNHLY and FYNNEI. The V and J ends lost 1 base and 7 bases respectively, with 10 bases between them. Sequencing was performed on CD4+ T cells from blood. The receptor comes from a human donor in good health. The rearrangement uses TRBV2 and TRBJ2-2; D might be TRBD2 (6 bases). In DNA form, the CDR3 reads TGTGCCAGCAGTGAAGGCGGGGAGAACGGGGAGCTGTTTTTT. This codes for CASSEGGENGELFF.